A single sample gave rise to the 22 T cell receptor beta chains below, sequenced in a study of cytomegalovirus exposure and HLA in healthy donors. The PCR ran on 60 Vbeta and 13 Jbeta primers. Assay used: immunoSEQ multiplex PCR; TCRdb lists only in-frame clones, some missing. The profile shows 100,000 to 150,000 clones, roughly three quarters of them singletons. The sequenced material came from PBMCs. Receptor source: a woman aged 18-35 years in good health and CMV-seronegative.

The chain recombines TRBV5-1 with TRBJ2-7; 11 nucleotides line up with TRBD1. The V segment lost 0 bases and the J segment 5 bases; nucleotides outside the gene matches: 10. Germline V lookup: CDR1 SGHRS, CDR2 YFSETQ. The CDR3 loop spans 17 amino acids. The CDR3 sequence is CASSLVPPGQGVNEQYF. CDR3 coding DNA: TGCGCCAGCAGCTTGGTACCTCCGGGACAGGGGGTAAACGAGCAGTACTTC.

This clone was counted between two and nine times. The CDR3 here is CASIPRRGENTEAFF. CDR3 nucleotide sequence: TGTGCCAGTATTCCTAGGAGGGGCGAGAACACTGAAGCTTTCTTT. The rearrangement joins TRBV19 to TRBJ1-1, with D maybe TRBD1 (5 bases). Deletions cut 7 bases from V and 1 base from J, with 16 bases between. There are 15 residues in the CDR3. Germline V gene data show CDR1 as LNHDA and CDR2 as SQIVND (reference sequence). Full variable domain (rest looked up from reference TRBV19 and TRBJ1-1): DGGITQSPKYLFRKEGQNVTLSCEQNLNHDAMYWYRQDPGQGLRLIYYSQIVNDFQKGDIAEGYSVSREKKESFPLTVTSAQKNPTAFYLCASIPRRGENTEAFFGQGTRLTVV.

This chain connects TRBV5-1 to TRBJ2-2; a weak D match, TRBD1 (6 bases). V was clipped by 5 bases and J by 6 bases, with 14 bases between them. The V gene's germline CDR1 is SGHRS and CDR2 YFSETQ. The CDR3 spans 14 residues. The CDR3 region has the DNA TGCGCCAGCAGTTTCCAGGGGAGACCCGGGGAGCTGTTTTTT. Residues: CASSFQGRPGELFF.

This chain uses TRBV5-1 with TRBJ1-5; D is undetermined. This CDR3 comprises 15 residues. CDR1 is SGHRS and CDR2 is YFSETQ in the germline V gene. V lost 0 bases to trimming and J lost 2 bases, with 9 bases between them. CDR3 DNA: TGCGCCAGCAGCTTGGGAGTCGAGGGCAATCAGCCCCAGCATTTT. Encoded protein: CASSLGVEGNQPQHF.

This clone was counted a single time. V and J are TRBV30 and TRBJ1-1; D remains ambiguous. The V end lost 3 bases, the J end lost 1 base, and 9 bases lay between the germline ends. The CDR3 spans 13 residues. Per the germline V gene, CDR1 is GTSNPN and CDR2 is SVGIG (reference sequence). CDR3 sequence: CAWSRPPNTEAFF. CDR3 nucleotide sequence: TGTGCCTGGAGCAGGCCACCGAACACTGAAGCTTTCTTT.

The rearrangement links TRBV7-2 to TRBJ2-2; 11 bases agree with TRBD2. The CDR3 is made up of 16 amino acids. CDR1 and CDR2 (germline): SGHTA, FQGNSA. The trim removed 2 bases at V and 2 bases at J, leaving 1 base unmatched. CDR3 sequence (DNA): TGTGCCAGCAGCTTAACTAGCGGGAGAAACACCGGGGAGCTGTTTTTT. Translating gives CASSLTSGRNTGELFF.

CDR3 bases: TGTGCCAGCCGGACTAACAGGGGTATGAACACTGAAGCTTTCTTT. Translation: CASRTNRGMNTEAFF. The chain has TRBV6-1 and TRBJ1-1; the match to TRBD1 covers 7 bases. CDR1 is MNHNS and CDR2 is SASEGT in the germline V gene. Unmatched junction bases numbered 9, after V lost 8 bases and J lost 0 bases. This CDR3 is 15 amino acids long.

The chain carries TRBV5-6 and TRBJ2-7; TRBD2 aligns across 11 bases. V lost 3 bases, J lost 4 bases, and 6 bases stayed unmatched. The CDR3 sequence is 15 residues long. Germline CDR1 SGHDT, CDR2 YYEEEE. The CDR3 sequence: CASSYPGTSGYEQYF. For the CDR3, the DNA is TGTGCCAGCAGCTACCCCGGGACTAGCGGATACGAGCAGTACTTC.

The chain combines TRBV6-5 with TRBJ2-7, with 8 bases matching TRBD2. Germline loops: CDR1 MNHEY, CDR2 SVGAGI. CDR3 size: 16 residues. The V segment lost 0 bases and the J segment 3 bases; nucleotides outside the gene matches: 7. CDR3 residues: CASSYSWEAGDYEQYF. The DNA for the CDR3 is TGTGCCAGCAGTTACTCGTGGGAAGCGGGGGACTACGAGCAGTACTTC.

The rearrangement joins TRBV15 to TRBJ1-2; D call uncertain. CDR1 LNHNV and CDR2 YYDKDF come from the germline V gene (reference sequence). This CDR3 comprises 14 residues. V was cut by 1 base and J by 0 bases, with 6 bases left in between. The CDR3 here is CATSRGAANYGYTF. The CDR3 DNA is TGTGCCACCAGCAGAGGGGCAGCTAACTATGGCTACACCTTC.

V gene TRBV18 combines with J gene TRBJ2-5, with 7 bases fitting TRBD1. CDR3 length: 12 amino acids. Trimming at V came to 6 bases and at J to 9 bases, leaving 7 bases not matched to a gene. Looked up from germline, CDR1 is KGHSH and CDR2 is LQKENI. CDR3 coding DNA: TGTGCCAGCTCTCCTACAGGGGTGGCCCAGTACTTC. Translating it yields CASSPTGVAQYF. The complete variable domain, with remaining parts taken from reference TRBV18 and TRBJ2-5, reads NAGVMQNPRHLVRRRGQEARLRCSPMKGHSHVYWYRQLPEEGLKFMVYLQKENIIDESGMPKERFSAEFPKEGPSILRIQQVVRGDSAAYFCASSPTGVAQYFGPGTRLLVL.

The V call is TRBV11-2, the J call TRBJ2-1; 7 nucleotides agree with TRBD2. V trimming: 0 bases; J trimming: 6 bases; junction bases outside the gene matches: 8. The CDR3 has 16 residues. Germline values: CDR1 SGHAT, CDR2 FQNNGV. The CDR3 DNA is TGTGCCAGCAGCTTAGATTCGCGGGAGTGGGGCAATGAGCAGTTCTTC. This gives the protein CASSLDSREWGNEQFF. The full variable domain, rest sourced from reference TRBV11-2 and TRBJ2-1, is EAGVAQSPRYKIIEKRQSVAFWCNPISGHATLYWYQQILGQGPKLLIQFQNNGVVDDSQLPKDRFSAERLKGVDSTLKIQPAKLEDSAVYLCASSLDSREWGNEQFFGPGTRLTVL.

CDR3 protein: CASSSGGGPSWTEAFF. The CDR3 DNA reads as TGTGCCAGTAGTTCCGGGGGGGGCCCCTCTTGGACTGAAGCTTTCTTT. The chain has TRBV19 and TRBJ1-1; D is possibly TRBD1 (6 bases). Germline loops: CDR1 LNHDA, CDR2 SQIVND (reference sequence). The CDR3 sequence is 16 residues long. V was trimmed by 5 bases and J by 5 bases, leaving 21 bases between them. Filled out from reference TRBV19 and TRBJ1-1, the complete variable domain reads DGGITQSPKYLFRKEGQNVTLSCEQNLNHDAMYWYRQDPGQGLRLIYYSQIVNDFQKGDIAEGYSVSREKKESFPLTVTSAQKNPTAFYLCASSSGGGPSWTEAFFGQGTRLTVV.

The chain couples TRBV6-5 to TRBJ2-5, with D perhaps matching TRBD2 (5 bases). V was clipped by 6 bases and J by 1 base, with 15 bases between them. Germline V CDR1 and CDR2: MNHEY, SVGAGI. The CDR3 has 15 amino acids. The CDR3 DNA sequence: TGTGCCAGCAGAGTGAGAGCGGAGCCCCAAGAGACCCAGTACTTC. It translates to CASRVRAEPQETQYF.

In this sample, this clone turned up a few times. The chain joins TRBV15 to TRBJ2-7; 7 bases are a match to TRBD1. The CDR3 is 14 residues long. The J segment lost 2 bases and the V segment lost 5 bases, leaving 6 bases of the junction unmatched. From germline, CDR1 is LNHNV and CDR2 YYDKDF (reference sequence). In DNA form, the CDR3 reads TGTGCCACCAGCTTAAACACAGGGGCCTACGAGCAGTACTTC. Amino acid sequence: CATSLNTGAYEQYF. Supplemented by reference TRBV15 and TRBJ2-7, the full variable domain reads DAMVIQNPRYQVTQFGKPVTLSCSQTLNHNVMYWYQQKSSQAPKLLFHYYDKDFNNEADTPDNFQSRRPNTSFCFLDIRSPGLGDTAMYLCATSLNTGAYEQYFGPGTRLTVT.

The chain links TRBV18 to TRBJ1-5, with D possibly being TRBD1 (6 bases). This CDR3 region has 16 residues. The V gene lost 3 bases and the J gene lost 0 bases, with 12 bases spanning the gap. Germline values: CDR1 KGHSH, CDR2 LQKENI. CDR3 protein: CASSPNRVYSNQPQHF. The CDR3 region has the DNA TGTGCCAGCTCACCGAACAGGGTTTATAGCAATCAGCCCCAGCATTTT. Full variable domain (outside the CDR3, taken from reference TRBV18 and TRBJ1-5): NAGVMQNPRHLVRRRGQEARLRCSPMKGHSHVYWYRQLPEEGLKFMVYLQKENIIDESGMPKERFSAEFPKEGPSILRIQQVVRGDSAAYFCASSPNRVYSNQPQHFGDGTRLSIL.

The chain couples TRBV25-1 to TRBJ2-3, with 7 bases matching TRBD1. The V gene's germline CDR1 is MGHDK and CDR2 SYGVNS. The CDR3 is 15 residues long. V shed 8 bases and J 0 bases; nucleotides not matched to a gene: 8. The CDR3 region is CASGRQGTSTDTQYF. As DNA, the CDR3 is TGTGCCAGCGGGAGACAGGGAACAAGCACAGATACGCAGTATTTT.

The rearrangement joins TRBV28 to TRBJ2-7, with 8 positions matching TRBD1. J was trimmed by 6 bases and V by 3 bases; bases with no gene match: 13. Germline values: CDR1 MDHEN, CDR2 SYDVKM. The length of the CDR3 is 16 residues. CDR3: CASSLLSRDRSGEQYF. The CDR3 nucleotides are TGTGCCAGCAGTTTGTTAAGCCGGGACAGGTCTGGCGAGCAGTACTTC.

The CDR3 coding sequence is TGTGCCTGGAACGGGCTAGCGGGAGAGACCCAGTACTTC. Residues: CAWNGLAGETQYF. The V call is TRBV30, the J call TRBJ2-5; 8 bases are shared with TRBD2. CDR3 length equals 13 residues. The trim removed 4 bases at V and 4 bases at J, leaving 5 bases unmatched. The V gene's germline CDR1 is GTSNPN and CDR2 SVGIG (reference sequence).

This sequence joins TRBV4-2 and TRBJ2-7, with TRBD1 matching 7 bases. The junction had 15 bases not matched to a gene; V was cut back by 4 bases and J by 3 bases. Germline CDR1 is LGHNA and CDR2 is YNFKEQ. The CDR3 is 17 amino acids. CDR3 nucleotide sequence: TGTGCCAGCAGCCTGCAAGATTATAGGGACAGACTCTACGAGCAGTACTTC. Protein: CASSLQDYRDRLYEQYF.

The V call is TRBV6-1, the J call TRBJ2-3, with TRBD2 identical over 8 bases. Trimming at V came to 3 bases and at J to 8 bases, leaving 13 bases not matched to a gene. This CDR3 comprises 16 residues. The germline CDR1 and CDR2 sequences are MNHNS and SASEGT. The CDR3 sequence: CASSDSSGALGGTQYF. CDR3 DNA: TGTGCCAGCAGTGACAGTAGCGGGGCGCTGGGGGGTACGCAGTATTTT.

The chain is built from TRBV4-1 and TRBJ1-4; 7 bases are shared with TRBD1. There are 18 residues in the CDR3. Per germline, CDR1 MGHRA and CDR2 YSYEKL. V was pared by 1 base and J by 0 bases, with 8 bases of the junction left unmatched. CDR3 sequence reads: CASSQGTQGRSTNEKLFF. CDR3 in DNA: TGCGCCAGCAGCCAAGGTACACAGGGGAGGTCAACTAATGAAAAACTGTTTTTT.